This TCR beta chain was captured in a study of T cells in Graves' hyperthyroidism and ophthalmopathy. It was RNA transcripts that yielded the amplified TCR beta CDR3 regions. First-round RT-PCR of the TCR CDR3 relied on the HTBI primer set. Each CDR3 protein is one row after TCRdb ran MiXCR on the multiplex PCR reads. The sample carries 350,000 or so distinct CDR3 sequences, around 18% recorded once. This clonotype occurred many times. Lactation, pregnancy, other autoimmune disease or uncontrolled infection excluded patients. This TCR was recovered from a woman aged 40 to 50 with Graves' ophthalmopathy. Material: blood.

CDR3 loop: CASSYSSSGIWWEQYF. CDR3 in DNA: TGTGCCAGCAGTTACTCTTCTAGCGGGATATGGTGGGAGCAGTACTTC. The chain combines TRBV6-2 or TRBV6-3 with TRBJ2-7; 9 positions agree with TRBD2. CDR3 length equals 16 residues. V dropped 0 bases and J dropped 7; count of bases not matched to a gene: 10. The germline V gene encodes CDR1 MNHEY and CDR2 SVGEGT.